The T cell receptor beta chain described here comes from a study of T cell repertoires in cytomegalovirus infection (dated by TCRdb to between 2018 and 2021). Regarding the study in general: Because public TCR beta signatures pointed to carriage of CMV infection together with the matching HLA type, the HLA type of each donor mattered for the analysis. Summary of the overall study and its limitations: In both this cohort and an independent cohort of 300 to 450 donors, the cumulative frequency of public TCR beta family members distinguished carriers of CMV infection plus the relevant HLA type. The ex vivo response was dominated by HLA-C-restricted CMV-specific TCR beta clonotypes, which also provided the single most frequent clonotype in two of eight donors.

For sequencing, an Illumina HiSeq 1500 was employed. The public reads were run again by TCRdb, first through fastp at Q25 and then through MiXCR, and only productive beta chains were kept. Under each unique CDR3 protein, matching rows form one entry showing the most common genes and DNA. The sample includes fewer than 250,000 distinct CDR3 sequences, with roughly an eighth observed a single time. Roughly 1.7% of the sample is taken by the ten largest. The germline V gene provides CDR1 SGHVS and CDR2 FQNEAQ. Taken from cysteine to phenylalanine, the CDR3 has 21 residues. CDR3 DNA only is kept here, 63 bases in frame from base 1. The junction shows trimming of 2 bases on V and 9 bases on J, and the gene matches do not reach 20 bases of it. This clonotype was observed many times. Which antigen it targets is not known. No base qualities exist here, and no much larger clone lies one base off it.

This receptor chain uses TRBV7-8 and TRBJ2-1; 15 nucleotides in the junction match TRBD2. Source material: PBMCs. This clonotype was obtained from a human donor in good health (CMV status not recorded). Some clones in this sample may be carry-over from other donors' samples. The CDR3: CASSLQQQLRTSGRVVGEQFF. The DNA reads TGTGCCAGCAGCTTACAACAACAGCTTAGGACTAGCGGGAGGGTGGTAGGTGAGCAGTTCTTC.